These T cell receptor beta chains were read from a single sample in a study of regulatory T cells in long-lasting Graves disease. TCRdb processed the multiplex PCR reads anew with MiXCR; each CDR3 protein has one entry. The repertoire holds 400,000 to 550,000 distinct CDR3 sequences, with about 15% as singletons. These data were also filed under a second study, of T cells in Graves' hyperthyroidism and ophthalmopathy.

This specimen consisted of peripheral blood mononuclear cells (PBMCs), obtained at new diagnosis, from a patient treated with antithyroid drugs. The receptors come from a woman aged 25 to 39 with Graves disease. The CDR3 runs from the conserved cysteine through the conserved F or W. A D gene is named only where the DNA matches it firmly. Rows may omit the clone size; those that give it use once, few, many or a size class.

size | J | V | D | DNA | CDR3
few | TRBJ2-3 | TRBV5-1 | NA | TGTGCCAGCAGCCCCGCAGTAGGGGGGGGGCAGTATTTT | CASSPAVGGGQYF
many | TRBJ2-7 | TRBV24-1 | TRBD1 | TGTGCCACCAGTTCGGGACAGTACGATTACGAGCAGTACTTC | CATSSGQYDYEQYF
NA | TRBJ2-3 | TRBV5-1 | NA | TGCGCCAGCAGCGAGACCTCCGGAGGTCGTACAGATACGCAGTATTTT | CASSETSGGRTDTQYF
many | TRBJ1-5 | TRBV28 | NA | TGTGCCAGCAGCCACACGTCCCAGCATTTT | CASSHTSQHF
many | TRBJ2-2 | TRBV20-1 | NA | TGCAGTGTATCGACAGGCGACGACACCGGGGAGCTGTTTTTT | CSVSTGDDTGELFF
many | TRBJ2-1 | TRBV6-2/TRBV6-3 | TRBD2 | TGTGCCAGCAGTGAGCGGGGGGAGATCTTC | CASSERGEIF
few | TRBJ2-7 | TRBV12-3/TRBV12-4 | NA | TGTGCCAGCAGTTCGGGGGCTAGAAGCTCCTACGAGCAGTACTTC | CASSSGARSSYEQYF
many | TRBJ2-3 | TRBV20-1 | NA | TGCAGTGCTAGAGATCTTGGCGCAGATACGCAGTATTTT | CSARDLGADTQYF
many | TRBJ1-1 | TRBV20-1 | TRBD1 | TGCAGTGCCCTTGGACAGGGGGCTAGAGGTACTGAAGCTTTCTTT | CSALGQGARGTEAFF
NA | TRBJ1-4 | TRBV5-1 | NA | TGCGCCAGCAGCCTCACTTCCGGGAATAAGGGGGAAAAACTGTTTTTT | CASSLTSGNKGEKLFF
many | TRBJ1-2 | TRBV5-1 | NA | TGCGCCAGCAGCTTGGACCAGGCCAATGGCTACACCTTC | CASSLDQANGYTF
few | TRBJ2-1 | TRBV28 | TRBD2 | TGTGCCAGCAGTTATCCTGGGAGGGAAGAGTTCTTC | CASSYPGREEFF
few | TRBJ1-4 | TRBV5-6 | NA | TGTGCCAGCAGCGGGGGATTTAGTGCCTCTAATGAAAAACTGTTTTTT | CASSGGFSASNEKLFF
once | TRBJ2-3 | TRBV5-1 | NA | TGCGCCAGCAGCCTGGAGGGGTCCCCAGATACGCAGTATTTT | CASSLEGSPDTQYF